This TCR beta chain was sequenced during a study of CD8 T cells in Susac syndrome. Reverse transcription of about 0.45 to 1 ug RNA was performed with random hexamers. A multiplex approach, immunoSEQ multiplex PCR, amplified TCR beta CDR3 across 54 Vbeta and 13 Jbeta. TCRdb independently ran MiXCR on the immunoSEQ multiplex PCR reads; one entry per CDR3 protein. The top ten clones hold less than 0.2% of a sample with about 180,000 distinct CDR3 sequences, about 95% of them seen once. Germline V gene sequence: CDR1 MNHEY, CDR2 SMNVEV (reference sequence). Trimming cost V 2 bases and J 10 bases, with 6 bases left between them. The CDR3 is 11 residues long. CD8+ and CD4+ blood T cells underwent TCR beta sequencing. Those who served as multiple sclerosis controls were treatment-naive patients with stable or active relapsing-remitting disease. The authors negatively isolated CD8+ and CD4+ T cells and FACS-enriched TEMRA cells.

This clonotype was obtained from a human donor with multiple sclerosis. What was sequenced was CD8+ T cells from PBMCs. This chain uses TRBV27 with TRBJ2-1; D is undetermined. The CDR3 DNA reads TGTGCCAGCAGTTTAGGCGACGAGCAGTTCTTC. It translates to CASSLGDEQFF.